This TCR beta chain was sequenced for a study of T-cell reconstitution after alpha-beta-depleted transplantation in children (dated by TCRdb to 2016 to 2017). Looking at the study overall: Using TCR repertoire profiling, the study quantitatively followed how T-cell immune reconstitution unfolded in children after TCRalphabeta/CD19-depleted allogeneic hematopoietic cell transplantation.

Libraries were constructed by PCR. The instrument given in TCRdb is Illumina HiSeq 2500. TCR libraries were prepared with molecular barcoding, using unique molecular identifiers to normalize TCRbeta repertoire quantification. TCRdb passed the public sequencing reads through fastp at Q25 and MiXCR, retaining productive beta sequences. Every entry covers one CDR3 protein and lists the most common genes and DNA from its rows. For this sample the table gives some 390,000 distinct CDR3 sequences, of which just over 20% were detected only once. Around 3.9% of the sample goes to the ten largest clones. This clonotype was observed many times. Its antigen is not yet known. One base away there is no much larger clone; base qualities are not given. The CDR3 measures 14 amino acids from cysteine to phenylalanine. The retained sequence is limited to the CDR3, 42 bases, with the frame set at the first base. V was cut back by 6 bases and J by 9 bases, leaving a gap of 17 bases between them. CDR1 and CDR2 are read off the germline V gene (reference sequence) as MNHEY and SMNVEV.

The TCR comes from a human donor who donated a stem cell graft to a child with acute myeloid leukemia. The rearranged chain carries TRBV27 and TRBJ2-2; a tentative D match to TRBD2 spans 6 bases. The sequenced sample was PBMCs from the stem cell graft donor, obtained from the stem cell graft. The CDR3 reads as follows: CASRGGSDDRELFF. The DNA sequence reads TGTGCCAGCAGGGGAGGTTCGGATGACAGGGAGCTGTTTTTT.